A selection of T cell receptor beta chains follows, all from one sample in a study of cytomegalovirus exposure and HLA in healthy donors. Clones were read by immunoSEQ multiplex PCR, and TCRdb kept only the in-frame ones, dropping some. Of approximately 150,000 clones in the sample, 78% are singletons; the top ten hold 13%. Material: PBMCs. These receptors all stem from a woman aged 50 to 65 in good health and CMV-seropositive. Each CDR3 is given with its conserved first and last residue. Each record gives: J gene, V gene, D gene, CDR3 DNA, CDR3 protein. D genes are given only for firm matches.

TRBJ2-7	TRBV4-1	TRBD2	TGCGCCAGCAGCCACTTGACTAGCGGGGGGCTCTACGAGCAGTACTTC	CASSHLTSGGLYEQYF
TRBJ2-7	TRBV6-6	TRBD2	TGTGCCAGCAGTTACCCCAGCGGGGGGCCGGGCGAGCAGTACTTC	CASSYPSGGPGEQYF
TRBJ2-3	TRBV27	-	TGTGCCAGCAGTTTGGCATCAGGATCCGATACGCAGTATTTT	CASSLASGSDTQYF
TRBJ2-5	TRBV13	-	TGTGCCAGCAGCTTGTCTGGTGCCAGGGAGACCCAGTACTTC	CASSLSGARETQYF
TRBJ2-7	TRBV7-9	TRBD1	TGTGCCAGCAGCTTAGGACAGGGGGCCCACGAGCAGTACTTC	CASSLGQGAHEQYF
TRBJ2-3	TRBV5-6	-	TGTGCCAGCAGCACAAAGGGGGTGGATACGCAGTATTTT	CASSTKGVDTQYF
TRBJ1-1	TRBV18	TRBD1	TGTGCCAGCTCACCGCAGGGGGGAATGAACACTGAAGCTTTCTTT	CASSPQGGMNTEAFF
TRBJ2-2	TRBV6-4	-	TGTGCCAGCAGTGATATCGGGGAGTCCCGGGCTGGCGGGGAGCTGTTTTTT	CASSDIGESRAGGELFF
TRBJ2-7	TRBV11-2	TRBD2	TGTGCCAGCAGCCTTCGGGGAGCGGGGGGTTACGAGCAGTACTTC	CASSLRGAGGYEQYF
TRBJ2-3	TRBV6-1	-	TGTGCCAGCAGTTTCCGGGGAGACAGCACAGATACGCAGTATTTT	CASSFRGDSTDTQYF
TRBJ1-1	TRBV11-2	-	TGTGCCAGCAGCTTTGACGATGGAGGCAGGAGGGACACTGAAGCTTTCTTT	CASSFDDGGRRDTEAFF
TRBJ2-1	TRBV9	TRBD1	TGTGCCAGCAGCCCCTGGGACAGGGCAAATGAGCAGTTCTTC	CASSPWDRANEQFF
TRBJ1-2	TRBV27	-	TGTGCCAGCAGTTTATCGGGGCAGAACTATGGCTACACCTTC	CASSLSGQNYGYTF
TRBJ1-2	TRBV6-5	-	TGTGCCAGCAGTTACTCCTCGAGGTGCAGCGTCGCCTTC	CASSYSSRCSVAF
TRBJ2-5	TRBV6-1	TRBD2	TGTGCCAGCCAAGGGGCGGGGGGTGTCCAAGAGACCCAGTACTTC	CASQGAGGVQETQYF
TRBJ2-5	TRBV5-1	-	TGCGCCAGCAGCTTTAAGGGGCAGGGAGAGACCCAGTACTTC	CASSFKGQGETQYF
TRBJ2-1	TRBV7-2	TRBD2	TGTGCCAGCAGCTCCAGACTAGCGGTCTACAATGAGCAGTTCTTC	CASSSRLAVYNEQFF